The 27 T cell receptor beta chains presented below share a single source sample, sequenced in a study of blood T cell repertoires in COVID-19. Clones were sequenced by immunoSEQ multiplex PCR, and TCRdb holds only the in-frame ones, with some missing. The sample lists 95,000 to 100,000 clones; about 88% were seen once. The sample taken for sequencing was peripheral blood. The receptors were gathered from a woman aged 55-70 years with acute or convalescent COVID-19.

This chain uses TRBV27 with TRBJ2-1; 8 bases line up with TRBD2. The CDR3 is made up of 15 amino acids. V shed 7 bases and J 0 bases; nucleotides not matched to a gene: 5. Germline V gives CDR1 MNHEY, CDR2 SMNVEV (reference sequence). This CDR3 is CASNVGGASYNEQFF. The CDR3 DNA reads TGTGCCAGCAACGTCGGGGGGGCCTCCTACAATGAGCAGTTCTTC.

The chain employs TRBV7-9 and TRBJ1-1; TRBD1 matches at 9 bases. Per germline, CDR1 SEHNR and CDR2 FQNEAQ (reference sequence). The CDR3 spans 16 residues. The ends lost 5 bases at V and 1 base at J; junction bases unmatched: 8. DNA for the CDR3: TGTGCCAGCAGCCCAAAGGGGACAGGGTCGAACACTGAAGCTTTCTTT. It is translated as CASSPKGTGSNTEAFF.

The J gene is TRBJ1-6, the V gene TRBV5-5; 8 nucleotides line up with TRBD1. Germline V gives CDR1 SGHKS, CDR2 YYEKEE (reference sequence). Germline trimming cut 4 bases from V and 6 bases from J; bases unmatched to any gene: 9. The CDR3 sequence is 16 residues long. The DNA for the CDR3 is TGTGCCAGCAGCACAACCTGGGACAGGACTAATTCACCCCTCCACTTT. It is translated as CASSTTWDRTNSPLHF.

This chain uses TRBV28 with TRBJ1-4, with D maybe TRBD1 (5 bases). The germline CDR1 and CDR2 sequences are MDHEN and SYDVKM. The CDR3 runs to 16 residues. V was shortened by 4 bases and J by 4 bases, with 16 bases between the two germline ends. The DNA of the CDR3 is TGTGCCAGCAGTTCCATACAGGTTACCGTTAATGAAAAACTGTTTTTT. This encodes CASSSIQVTVNEKLFF.

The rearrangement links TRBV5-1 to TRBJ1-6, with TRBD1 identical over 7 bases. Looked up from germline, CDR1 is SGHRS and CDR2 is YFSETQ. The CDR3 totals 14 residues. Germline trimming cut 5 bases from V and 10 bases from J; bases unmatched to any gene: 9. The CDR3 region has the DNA TGCGCCAGCAGATCGGGACAGAGTAAATCACCCCTCCACTTT. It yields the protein CASRSGQSKSPLHF.

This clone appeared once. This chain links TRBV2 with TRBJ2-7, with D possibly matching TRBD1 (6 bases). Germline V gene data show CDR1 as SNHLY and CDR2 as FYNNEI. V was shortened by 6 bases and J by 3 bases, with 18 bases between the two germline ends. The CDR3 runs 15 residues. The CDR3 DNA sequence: TGTGCCAGCAGGAGCTTAACGGGACACCTCTACGAGCAGTACTTC. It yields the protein CASRSLTGHLYEQYF.

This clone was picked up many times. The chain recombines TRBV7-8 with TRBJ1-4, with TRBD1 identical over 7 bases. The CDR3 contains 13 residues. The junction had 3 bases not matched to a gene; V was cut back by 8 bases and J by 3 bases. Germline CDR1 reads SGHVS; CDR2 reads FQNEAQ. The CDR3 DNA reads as TGTGCCAGCCAGGGACAGCCTAATGAAAAACTGTTTTTT. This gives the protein CASQGQPNEKLFF.

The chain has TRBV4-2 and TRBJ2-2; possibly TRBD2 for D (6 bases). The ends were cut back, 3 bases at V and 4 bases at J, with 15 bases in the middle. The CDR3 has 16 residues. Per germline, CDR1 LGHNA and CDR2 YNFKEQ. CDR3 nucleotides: TGTGCCAGCAGCCATTCCCCGAGGGAGGTCACCGGGGAGCTGTTTTTT. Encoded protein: CASSHSPREVTGELFF.

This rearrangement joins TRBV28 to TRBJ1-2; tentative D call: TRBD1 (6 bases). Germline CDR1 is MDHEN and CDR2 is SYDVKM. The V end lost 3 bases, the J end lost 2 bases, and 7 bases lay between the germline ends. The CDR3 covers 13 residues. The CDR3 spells CASSFRGNYGYTF. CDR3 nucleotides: TGTGCCAGCAGTTTCAGGGGAAACTATGGCTACACCTTC.

The CDR3 DNA follows: TGTGCCAGTCACAGGGGAACTAATAATTCACCCCTCCACTTT. As protein: CASHRGTNNSPLHF. The chain is built from TRBV19 and TRBJ1-6; 7 bases align to TRBD1. With 8 bases clipped from V and 5 bases from J, the junction kept 6 bases outside the gene matches. The germline V gene encodes CDR1 LNHDA and CDR2 SQIVND (reference sequence). The CDR3 length is 14 residues.

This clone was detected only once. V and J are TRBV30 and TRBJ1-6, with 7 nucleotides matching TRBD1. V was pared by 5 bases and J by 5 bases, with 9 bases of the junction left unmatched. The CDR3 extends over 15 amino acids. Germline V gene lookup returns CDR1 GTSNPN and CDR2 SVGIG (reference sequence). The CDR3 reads CAWGTWDRNNSPLHF. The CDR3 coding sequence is TGTGCCTGGGGAACTTGGGACAGAAATAATTCACCCCTCCACTTT.

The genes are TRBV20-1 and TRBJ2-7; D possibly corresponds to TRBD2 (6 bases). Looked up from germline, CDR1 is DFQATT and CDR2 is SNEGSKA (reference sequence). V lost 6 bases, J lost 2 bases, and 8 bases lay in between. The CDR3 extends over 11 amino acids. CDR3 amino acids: CSAGRTYEQYF. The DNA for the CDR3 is TGCAGTGCGGGGAGGACCTACGAGCAGTACTTC.

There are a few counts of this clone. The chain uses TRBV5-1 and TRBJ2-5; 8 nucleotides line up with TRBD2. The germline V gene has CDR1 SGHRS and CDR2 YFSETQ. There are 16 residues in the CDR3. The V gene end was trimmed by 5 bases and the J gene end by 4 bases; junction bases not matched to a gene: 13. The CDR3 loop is CASSDGRGGSRETQYF. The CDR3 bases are TGCGCCAGCAGTGACGGACGCGGGGGGTCTCGAGAGACCCAGTACTTC.

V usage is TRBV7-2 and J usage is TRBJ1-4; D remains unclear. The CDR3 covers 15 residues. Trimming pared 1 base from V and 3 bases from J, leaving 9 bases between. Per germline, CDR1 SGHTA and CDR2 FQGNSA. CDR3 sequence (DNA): TGTGCCAGCAGCTTAGGGAGGGCGGCTAATGAAAAACTGTTTTTT. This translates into CASSLGRAANEKLFF.

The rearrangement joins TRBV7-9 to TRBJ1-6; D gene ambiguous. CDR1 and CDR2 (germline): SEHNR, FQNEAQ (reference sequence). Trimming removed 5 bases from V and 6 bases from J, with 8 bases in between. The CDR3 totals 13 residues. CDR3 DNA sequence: TGTGCCAGCAGCCTCAATAGTAATTCACCCCTCCACTTT. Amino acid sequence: CASSLNSNSPLHF.

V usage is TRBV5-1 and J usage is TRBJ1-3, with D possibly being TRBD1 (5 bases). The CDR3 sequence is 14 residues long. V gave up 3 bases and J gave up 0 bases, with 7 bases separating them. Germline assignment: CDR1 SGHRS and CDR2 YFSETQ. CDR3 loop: CASSSTGSGNTIYF. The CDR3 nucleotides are TGCGCCAGCAGCTCAACAGGCTCTGGAAACACCATATATTTT.

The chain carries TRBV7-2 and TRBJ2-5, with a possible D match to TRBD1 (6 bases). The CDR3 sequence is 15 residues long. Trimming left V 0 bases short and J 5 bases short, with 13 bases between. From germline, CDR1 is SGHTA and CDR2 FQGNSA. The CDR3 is CASSLAGQQGETQYF. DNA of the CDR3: TGTGCCAGCAGCTTAGCGGGGCAGCAGGGGGAGACCCAGTACTTC.

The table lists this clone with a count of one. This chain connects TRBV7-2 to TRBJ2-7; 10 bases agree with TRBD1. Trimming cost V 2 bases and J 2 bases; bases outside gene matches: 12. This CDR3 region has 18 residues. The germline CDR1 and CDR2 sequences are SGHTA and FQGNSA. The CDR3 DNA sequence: TGTGCCAGCAGCTTAAACGGAGGGGGACAGGGGAAACCCTACGAGCAGTACTTC. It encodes CASSLNGGGQGKPYEQYF.

The CDR3, as DNA: TGTGCCAGCTCACCTACAGACTATGGCTACACCTTC. Translation: CASSPTDYGYTF. The chain is built from TRBV18 and TRBJ1-2, with D unclear. Looked up from germline, CDR1 is KGHSH and CDR2 is LQKENI. The CDR3 runs 12 residues. The V gene lost 3 bases and the J gene lost 3 bases, with 5 bases spanning the gap.

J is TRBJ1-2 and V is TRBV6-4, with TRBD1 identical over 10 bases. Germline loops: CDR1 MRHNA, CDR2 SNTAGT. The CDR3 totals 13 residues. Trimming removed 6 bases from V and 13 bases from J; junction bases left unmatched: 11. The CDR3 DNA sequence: TGTGCCAGCAGCCCCGGGACAGGGGACGTTCTCACCTTC. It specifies CASSPGTGDVLTF.

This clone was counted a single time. This CDR3 is CASSAPQGANGYTF. The CDR3 DNA reads as TGTGCCAGCAGTGCTCCACAGGGGGCAAATGGCTACACCTTC. The chain couples TRBV28 to TRBJ1-2, with TRBD1 identical over 9 bases. Trimming removed 5 bases from V and 6 bases from J; junction bases left unmatched: 7. Germline V lookup: CDR1 MDHEN, CDR2 SYDVKM. The CDR3 covers 14 residues.

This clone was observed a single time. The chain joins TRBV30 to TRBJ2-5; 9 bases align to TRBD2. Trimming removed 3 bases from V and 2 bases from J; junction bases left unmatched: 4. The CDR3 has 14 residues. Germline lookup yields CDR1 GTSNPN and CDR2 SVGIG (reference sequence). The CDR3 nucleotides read TGTGCCTGGAGGACACTAGCGGGTCAAGAGACCCAGTACTTC. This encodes CAWRTLAGQETQYF.

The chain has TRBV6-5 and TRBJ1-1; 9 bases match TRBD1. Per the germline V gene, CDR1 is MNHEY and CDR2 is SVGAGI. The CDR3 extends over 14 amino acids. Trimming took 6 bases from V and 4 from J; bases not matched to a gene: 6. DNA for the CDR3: TGTGCCAGCAGCCTCGGGACAGGGCTCACTGAAGCTTTCTTT. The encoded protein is CASSLGTGLTEAFF.

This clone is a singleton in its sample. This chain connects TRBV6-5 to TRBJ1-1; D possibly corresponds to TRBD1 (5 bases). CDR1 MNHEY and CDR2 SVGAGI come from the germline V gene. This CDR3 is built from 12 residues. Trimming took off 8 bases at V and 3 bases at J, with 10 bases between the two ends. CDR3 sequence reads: CASGPGHTEAFF. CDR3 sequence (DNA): TGTGCCAGCGGCCCAGGGCACACTGAAGCTTTCTTT.

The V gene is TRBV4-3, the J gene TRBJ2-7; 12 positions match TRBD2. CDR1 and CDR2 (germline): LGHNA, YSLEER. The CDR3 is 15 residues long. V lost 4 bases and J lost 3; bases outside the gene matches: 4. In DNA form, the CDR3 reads TGCGCCAGCAGCCCGAGGACTAGCGGGGTCTACGAGCAGTACTTC. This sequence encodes CASSPRTSGVYEQYF.

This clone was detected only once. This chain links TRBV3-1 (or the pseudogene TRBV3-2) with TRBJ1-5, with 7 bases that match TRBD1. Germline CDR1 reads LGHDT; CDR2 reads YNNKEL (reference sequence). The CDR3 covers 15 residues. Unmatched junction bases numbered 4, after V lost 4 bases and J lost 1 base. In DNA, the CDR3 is TGTGCCAGCAGCCGACAGGGCTTAAGCAATCAGCCCCAGCATTTT. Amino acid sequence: CASSRQGLSNQPQHF.

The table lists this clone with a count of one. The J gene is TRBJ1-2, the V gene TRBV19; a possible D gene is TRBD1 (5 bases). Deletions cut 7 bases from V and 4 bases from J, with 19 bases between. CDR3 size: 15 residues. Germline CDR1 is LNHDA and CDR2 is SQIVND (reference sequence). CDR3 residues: CASIRRDHTFYGYTF. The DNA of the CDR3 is TGTGCCAGTATAAGGAGGGACCACACCTTCTATGGCTACACCTTC. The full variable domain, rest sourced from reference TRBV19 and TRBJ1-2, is DGGITQSPKYLFRKEGQNVTLSCEQNLNHDAMYWYRQDPGQGLRLIYYSQIVNDFQKGDIAEGYSVSREKKESFPLTVTSAQKNPTAFYLCASIRRDHTFYGYTFGSGTRLTVV.